These T cell receptor beta chains were read from a single sample in a study of blood T cell repertoires in COVID-19. Libraries were prepared by immunoSEQ multiplex PCR; TCRdb keeps only in-frame clonotypes and omits some of them. This table has 90,000 or so clones, less than 90% appearing once. Sequenced input: peripheral blood. The receptor set was obtained from a human donor in a cohort sampled during active COVID-19. Both conserved end residues are part of each CDR3. The D gene is left open where the match is weak. For some rows the clone size is stated as once, few or many, or as a class when expanded; others skip it.

CASSLVTIAPLHF	TGTGCCAGCAGCTTAGTAACAATCGCACCCCTCCACTTT	-	few	TRBJ1-6	TRBV7-2
CASSTGQADTQYF	TGTGCCAGCAGTACCGGACAGGCGGATACGCAGTATTTT	TRBD1	-	TRBJ2-3	TRBV27
CASRALEGNTEAFF	TGCGCCAGCAGAGCTCTTGAGGGGAACACTGAAGCTTTCTTT	-	-	TRBJ1-1	TRBV5-1
CASSPQGSSTDTQYF	TGTGCCAGCAGCCCACAGGGTTCTAGCACAGATACGCAGTATTTT	-	once	TRBJ2-3	TRBV6-2/TRBV6-3
CASRERESSYNSPLHF	TGTGCCAGCAGGGAGAGGGAAAGCTCCTATAATTCACCCCTCCACTTT	-	-	TRBJ1-6	TRBV28
CASSSEPGQNTEAFF	TGCGCCAGCAGCTCTGAACCGGGACAGAACACTGAAGCTTTCTTT	-	-	TRBJ1-1	TRBV5-1
CASSALGVSGNTIYF	TGTGCCAGCAGCGCCCTAGGGGTCTCTGGAAACACCATATATTTT	-	-	TRBJ1-3	TRBV9
CAWTRDSFSPLHF	TGTGCCTGGACCCGGGACAGTTTTTCACCCCTCCACTTT	TRBD1	few	TRBJ1-6	TRBV30
CASSEARGGLSPLHF	TGTGCCAGCAGTGAAGCGCGTGGGGGCCTTTCACCCCTCCACTTT	-	-	TRBJ1-6	TRBV6-1
CASSPPKGSGGSTDTQYF	TGTGCCAGCTCACCCCCCAAAGGTAGCGGGGGTTCCACAGATACGCAGTATTTT	TRBD2	-	TRBJ2-3	TRBV18
CASSEQGKPPGEQYF	TGTGCCAGCAGCGAGCAGGGTAAGCCCCCTGGCGAGCAGTACTTC	-	-	TRBJ2-7	TRBV6-5
CATSVAGTINTGELFF	TGTGCCACCAGTGTGGCCGGGACAATTAACACCGGGGAGCTGTTTTTT	-	-	TRBJ2-2	TRBV24-1
CASSQTGGVTEAFF	TGTGCCAGCAGCCAGACAGGGGGCGTGACTGAAGCTTTCTTT	TRBD1	-	TRBJ1-1	TRBV4-2
CASSLVSEDEKLFF	TGTGCCAGCAGTTTAGTCTCAGAGGATGAAAAACTGTTTTTT	-	-	TRBJ1-4	TRBV28
CASSPTVNYGYTF	TGTGCCAGCAGTCCGACAGTTAACTATGGCTACACCTTC	-	-	TRBJ1-2	TRBV2
CASSSGYGNTIYF	TGTGCCAGCAGTTCAGGGTATGGAAACACCATATATTTT	-	-	TRBJ1-3	TRBV11-2
CASSILKGGQPQHF	TGTGCCAGTAGTATCTTGAAAGGGGGTCAGCCCCAGCATTTT	-	once	TRBJ1-5	TRBV19
CASSPRVRFEQYF	TGTGCCAGCAGCCCCAGGGTTCGCTTCGAGCAGTACTTC	-	-	TRBJ2-7	TRBV6-5
CASSLEWRGLAGAKETQYF	TGTGCCAGCAGCTTAGAGTGGAGGGGACTAGCGGGGGCAAAAGAGACCCAGTACTTC	TRBD2	-	TRBJ2-5	TRBV7-2
CASSRGGADTQYF	TGTGCCAGCAGCCGAGGGGGGGCAGATACGCAGTATTTT	-	-	TRBJ2-3	TRBV7-3
CASSQVPRLSTDTQYF	TGTGCCAGCAGCCAAGTTCCCAGGCTTAGCACAGATACGCAGTATTTT	-	-	TRBJ2-3	TRBV3-1/TRBV3-2
CASSPGTANTGELFF	TGTGCCAGCTCACCCGGGACAGCGAACACCGGGGAGCTGTTTTTT	TRBD1	few	TRBJ2-2	TRBV18
CASSRGQGADGANVLTF	TGCGCCAGCAGCCGGGGACAGGGGGCGGATGGGGCCAACGTCCTGACTTTC	TRBD1	-	TRBJ2-6	TRBV5-1
CASSPAGYESYEQYF	TGTGCCAGCTCACCGGCGGGGTATGAGTCCTACGAGCAGTACTTC	-	-	TRBJ2-7	TRBV18
CASSSSLVGTGELFF	TGTGCCAGCAGCTCCTCGTTGGTCGGGACCGGGGAGCTGTTTTTT	-	-	TRBJ2-2	TRBV7-3
CATSRADTYGYTF	TGTGCCACCAGCAGAGCAGACACCTATGGCTACACCTTC	-	-	TRBJ1-2	TRBV15
CASSLDSSPLEQYF	TGTGCCAGCAGTCTCGACAGTTCCCCCCTGGAGCAGTACTTC	-	-	TRBJ2-7	TRBV6-5
CASSPQGQGAGTEAFF	TGTGCCAGCTCACCGCAAGGACAGGGGGCGGGAACTGAAGCTTTCTTT	TRBD1	-	TRBJ1-1	TRBV18
CAISAGSPSNEKLFF	TGTGCCATCAGTGCGGGGAGTCCGTCTAATGAAAAACTGTTTTTT	-	once	TRBJ1-4	TRBV10-3
CASSLKGQWDTQYF	TGCGCCAGCAGCTTAAAGGGACAGTGGGATACGCAGTATTTT	TRBD1	-	TRBJ2-3	TRBV5-1
CSVWDRGQTDTQYF	TGCAGCGTATGGGACAGGGGGCAGACAGATACGCAGTATTTT	TRBD1	-	TRBJ2-3	TRBV29-1
CASSITSGHTDTQYF	TGTGCCAGTAGTATAACTAGCGGGCACACAGATACGCAGTATTTT	TRBD2	-	TRBJ2-3	TRBV19
CASSSTGDSGNTIYF	TGTGCCAGTAGCTCAACGGGGGACTCTGGAAACACCATATATTTT	-	-	TRBJ1-3	TRBV19